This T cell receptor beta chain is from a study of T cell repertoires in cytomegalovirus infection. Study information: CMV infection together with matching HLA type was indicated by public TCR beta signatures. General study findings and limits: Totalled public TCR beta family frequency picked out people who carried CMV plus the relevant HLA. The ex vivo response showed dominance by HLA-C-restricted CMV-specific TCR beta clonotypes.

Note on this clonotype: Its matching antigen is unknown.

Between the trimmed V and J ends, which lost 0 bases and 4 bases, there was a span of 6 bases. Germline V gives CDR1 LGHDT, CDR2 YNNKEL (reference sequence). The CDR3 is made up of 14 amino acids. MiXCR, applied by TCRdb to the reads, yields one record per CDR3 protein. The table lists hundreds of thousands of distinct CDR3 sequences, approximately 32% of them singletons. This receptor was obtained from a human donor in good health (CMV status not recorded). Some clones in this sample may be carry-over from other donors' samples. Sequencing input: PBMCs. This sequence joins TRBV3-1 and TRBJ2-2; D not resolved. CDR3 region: CASSQDLGTGELFF. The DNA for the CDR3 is TGTGCCAGCAGCCAAGATTTGGGCACCGGGGAGCTGTTTTTT.